This paragraph reports one T cell receptor (beta chain). The record originates from a study of early T cells in non-severe SARS-CoV-2 infection. Study overall: Bulk RNA taken from unsorted whole blood was sequenced, leaving chains unpaired.

CDR3 length equals 12 residues. Trimming stripped 3 bases from V and 1 base from J, with 7 bases between. Germline lookup yields CDR1 DFQATT and CDR2 SNEGSKA (reference sequence). Using its own MiXCR run on the 5' RACE reads, TCRdb lists one record per CDR3 protein. The table lists about 55,000 distinct CDR3 sequences, approximately 13% of them singletons. The V call is TRBV20-1, the J call TRBJ2-7; unclear D gene. This clonotype was sampled from an adult who was a healthcare worker with PCR-confirmed SARS-CoV-2 infection or an uninfected control (not recorded which). The sample was whole blood. CDR3 coding DNA: TGCAGTGCTAGCTTGGATTCCTACGAGCAGTACTTC. It encodes CSASLDSYEQYF.